Listed below are T cell receptor beta chains from one sample, sequenced in a study of blood T cell repertoires in COVID-19. Only in-frame clones appear in the TCRdb table, and some are missing; sequencing was by immunoSEQ multiplex PCR. The sample contains about 67,000 clones, roughly 85% of which appear only once. Input material: peripheral blood. These receptors originate from a woman of 80 years or more with acute or convalescent COVID-19. The CDR3 runs from the conserved cysteine through the conserved F or W. Fields, in order: clone size, V gene, D gene, J gene, CDR3 DNA, CDR3 protein. A D gene is named only where the DNA matches it firmly. Expanded clones get a size class; other rows say once, few or many, or leave the size out.

clone size: -
V gene: TRBV10-2
D gene: TRBD1
J gene: TRBJ1-2
CDR3 DNA: TGCGCCAGCATTGGGACAGGGGGGTTCGGCTACACCTTC
CDR3 protein: CASIGTGGFGYTF

clone size: -
V gene: TRBV3-1/TRBV3-2
D gene: -
J gene: TRBJ1-2
CDR3 DNA: TGTGCCAGCAGCCAAGATGCCCGGGGTTATGGCTACACCTTC
CDR3 protein: CASSQDARGYGYTF

clone size: -
V gene: TRBV20-1
D gene: -
J gene: TRBJ2-3
CDR3 DNA: TGCAGTGCGCCTACAGCAGATACGCAGTATTTT
CDR3 protein: CSAPTADTQYF

clone size: -
V gene: TRBV29-1
D gene: TRBD1
J gene: TRBJ2-7
CDR3 DNA: TGCAGTGCGGAGGGACAGGGGGCTTACGAGCAGTACTTC
CDR3 protein: CSAEGQGAYEQYF

clone size: -
V gene: TRBV7-9
D gene: TRBD1
J gene: TRBJ1-1
CDR3 DNA: TGTGCCAGCAGAAGGACAGGGAGAGCTTGGGAAGCTTTCTTT
CDR3 protein: CASRRTGRAWEAFF

clone size: -
V gene: TRBV6-6
D gene: -
J gene: TRBJ1-1
CDR3 DNA: TGTGCCAGCAGTACAACAGATCGGGCTTTCTTT
CDR3 protein: CASSTTDRAFF

clone size: -
V gene: TRBV6-1
D gene: TRBD1
J gene: TRBJ2-7
CDR3 DNA: TGTGCCAGCAGTGAGTTGGGACAGGTGACTTATTACGAGCAGTACTTC
CDR3 protein: CASSELGQVTYYEQYF

clone size: once
V gene: TRBV29-1
D gene: -
J gene: TRBJ1-2
CDR3 DNA: TGCAGCGCCGGGTCCTCCTATGGCTACACCTTC
CDR3 protein: CSAGSSYGYTF

clone size: -
V gene: TRBV5-4
D gene: -
J gene: TRBJ2-3
CDR3 DNA: TGTGCCAGCAGCTTGTTGCGAGATACGCAGTATTTT
CDR3 protein: CASSLLRDTQYF

clone size: -
V gene: TRBV5-6
D gene: -
J gene: TRBJ1-2
CDR3 DNA: TGTGCCAGCAGCTTGGCGTCGGGGTATGGCTACACCTTC
CDR3 protein: CASSLASGYGYTF

clone size: -
V gene: TRBV11-3
D gene: -
J gene: TRBJ1-1
CDR3 DNA: TGTGCCAGCAGCTTAAACTCGGTCACTGAAGCTTTCTTT
CDR3 protein: CASSLNSVTEAFF

clone size: -
V gene: TRBV5-4
D gene: -
J gene: TRBJ2-1
CDR3 DNA: TGTGCCAGCAGCAATAGCGGCCCCTCCTACAATGAGCAGTTCTTC
CDR3 protein: CASSNSGPSYNEQFF

clone size: -
V gene: TRBV5-1
D gene: TRBD1
J gene: TRBJ1-1
CDR3 DNA: TGCGCCAGCAGCTTAAATCCCGGACAGGGGGCTTTTGAAGCTTTCTTT
CDR3 protein: CASSLNPGQGAFEAFF

clone size: -
V gene: TRBV7-2
D gene: -
J gene: TRBJ2-1
CDR3 DNA: TGTGCCAGCAGCAAGGACTGGCTGGACAATGAGCAGTTCTTC
CDR3 protein: CASSKDWLDNEQFF

clone size: -
V gene: TRBV24-1
D gene: TRBD1
J gene: TRBJ2-1
CDR3 DNA: TGTGCCACCAGCCCGGGACAGGGGGCACAAAATGAGCAGTTCTTC
CDR3 protein: CATSPGQGAQNEQFF

clone size: -
V gene: TRBV29-1
D gene: TRBD1
J gene: TRBJ1-1
CDR3 DNA: TGCAGCGCCGGACAGGGGGGGACTGAAGCTTTCTTT
CDR3 protein: CSAGQGGTEAFF

clone size: -
V gene: TRBV19
D gene: -
J gene: TRBJ1-1
CDR3 DNA: TGTGCCAGTAGTAGGATCGGGCAGGGCCCGAACACTGAAGCTTTCTTT
CDR3 protein: CASSRIGQGPNTEAFF

clone size: -
V gene: TRBV18
D gene: TRBD2
J gene: TRBJ2-5
CDR3 DNA: TGTGCCAGCTCACCAAGAGGGCGGACTAGCGGGAGTGAGACCCAGTACTTC
CDR3 protein: CASSPRGRTSGSETQYF

clone size: -
V gene: TRBV3-1/TRBV3-2
D gene: -
J gene: TRBJ1-4
CDR3 DNA: TGTGCCAGCAGCCAATCGGGGACAACTGCTAATGAAAAACTGTTTTTT
CDR3 protein: CASSQSGTTANEKLFF

clone size: -
V gene: TRBV6-5
D gene: TRBD2
J gene: TRBJ2-7
CDR3 DNA: TGTGCCAGCAGTTTAACTAGCGGGGGGGTTTACGAGCAGTACTTC
CDR3 protein: CASSLTSGGVYEQYF

clone size: -
V gene: TRBV19
D gene: -
J gene: TRBJ2-3
CDR3 DNA: TGTGCCAGTAGTCTTAGTCGCACAGATACGCAGTATTTT
CDR3 protein: CASSLSRTDTQYF

clone size: -
V gene: TRBV16
D gene: TRBD1
J gene: TRBJ2-3
CDR3 DNA: TGTGCCAGCAGCGAAGGGGGCGATACGCAGTATTTT
CDR3 protein: CASSEGGDTQYF

clone size: once
V gene: TRBV28
D gene: TRBD1
J gene: TRBJ1-1
CDR3 DNA: TGTGCCAGCAGTGTAACAGGGGGAAAAGCTTTCTTT
CDR3 protein: CASSVTGGKAFF

clone size: few
V gene: TRBV10-3
D gene: TRBD1
J gene: TRBJ2-3
CDR3 DNA: TGTGCCATCAGCCGGGACAGGGATTCAGATACGCAGTATTTT
CDR3 protein: CAISRDRDSDTQYF

clone size: -
V gene: TRBV28
D gene: -
J gene: TRBJ1-4
CDR3 DNA: TGTGCCAGCAACCCATACAGGGAGGGAGGACTGTTTTTT
CDR3 protein: CASNPYREGGLFF

clone size: -
V gene: TRBV7-9
D gene: -
J gene: TRBJ1-6
CDR3 DNA: TGTGCCAGCAGCGGGTCCGGGAGGAATAATTCACCCCTCCACTTT
CDR3 protein: CASSGSGRNNSPLHF

clone size: -
V gene: TRBV4-1
D gene: -
J gene: TRBJ2-7
CDR3 DNA: TGCGCCAGCAGCCAGGGGCCCGGTTACGAGCAGTACTTC
CDR3 protein: CASSQGPGYEQYF

clone size: -
V gene: TRBV7-2
D gene: TRBD2
J gene: TRBJ2-5
CDR3 DNA: TGTGCCAGCAGCTTAATGCTAGCGGCTCAAGGGGAGACCCAGTACTTC
CDR3 protein: CASSLMLAAQGETQYF

clone size: -
V gene: TRBV5-1
D gene: -
J gene: TRBJ1-4
CDR3 DNA: TGCGCCAGCAGCTTGGCCGGCCCCGGGGAAGGACTGTTTTTT
CDR3 protein: CASSLAGPGEGLFF

clone size: -
V gene: TRBV5-1
D gene: -
J gene: TRBJ2-2
CDR3 DNA: TGCGCCAGCAGCTTGTTGGGGGACAAGAACACCGGGGAGCTGTTTTTT
CDR3 protein: CASSLLGDKNTGELFF

clone size: -
V gene: TRBV6-2/TRBV6-3
D gene: -
J gene: TRBJ2-1
CDR3 DNA: TGTGCCAGCAGTTCCCAGACGCTACTGGCAGGCCGTAAACAGTTCTTC
CDR3 protein: CASSSQTLLAGRKQFF